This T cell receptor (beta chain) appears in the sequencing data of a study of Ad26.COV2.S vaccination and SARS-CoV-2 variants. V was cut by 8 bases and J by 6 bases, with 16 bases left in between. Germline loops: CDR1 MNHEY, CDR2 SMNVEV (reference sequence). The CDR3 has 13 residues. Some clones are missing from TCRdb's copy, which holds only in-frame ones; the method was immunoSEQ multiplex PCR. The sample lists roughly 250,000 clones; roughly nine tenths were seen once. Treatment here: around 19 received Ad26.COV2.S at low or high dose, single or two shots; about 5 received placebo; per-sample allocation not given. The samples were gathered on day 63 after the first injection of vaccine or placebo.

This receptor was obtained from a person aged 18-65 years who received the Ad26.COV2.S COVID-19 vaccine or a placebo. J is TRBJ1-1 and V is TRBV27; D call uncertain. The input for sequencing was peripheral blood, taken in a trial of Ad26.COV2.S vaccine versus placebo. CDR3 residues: CASGAGGGAEAFF. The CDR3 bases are TGTGCCAGCGGCGCCGGAGGTGGGGCTGAAGCTTTCTTT.